These 19 T cell receptor beta chains originate from one sample sequenced in a study of blood T cell repertoires in COVID-19. TCRdb keeps only in-frame clones here, not all; method: immunoSEQ multiplex PCR. The sample has approximately 280,000 clones; 70% to 85% are singletons. The sample taken for sequencing was peripheral blood. These receptors all come from a human donor with COVID-19, enrolled during active disease. The donor label of this sample is uncertain.

This chain links TRBV7-8 with TRBJ2-7; TRBD2 matches at 9 bases. Germline loops: CDR1 SGHVS, CDR2 FQNEAQ. Trimming cost V 5 bases and J 11 bases; bases outside gene matches: 16. CDR3 length: 15 amino acids. CDR3 in DNA: TGTGCCAGCAGCCCCGGTCTAGCGGGACCCACAAGAGAGTACTTC. Protein product: CASSPGLAGPTREYF. The full variable domain, with the rest looked up from reference TRBV7-8 and TRBJ2-7, is GAGVSQSPRYKVAKRGQDVALRCDPISGHVSLFWYQQALGQGPEFLTYFQNEAQLDKSGLPSDRFFAERPEGSVSTLKIQRTQQEDSAVYLCASSPGLAGPTREYFGPGTRLTVT.

The J gene is TRBJ1-3, the V gene TRBV3-1 (or the pseudogene TRBV3-2), with a weak D call TRBD1 (5 bases). Trimming shortened V by 1 base and J by 4 bases, and 8 bases separated the two germline ends. The CDR3 runs to 14 residues. CDR1 and CDR2 from the germline V gene are LGHDT and YNNKEL (reference sequence). The CDR3, as DNA: TGTGCCAGCAGCCAAGTGGGGCGCGGAAACACCATATATTTT. As protein: CASSQVGRGNTIYF.

This rearrangement joins TRBV4-3 to TRBJ1-4, with D possibly matching TRBD1 (6 bases). Germline values: CDR1 LGHNA, CDR2 YSLEER. Trimming took 0 bases from V and 3 from J, leaving 14 bases between them. The CDR3 spans 17 residues. The CDR3 spells CASSQDPPGEPNEKLFF. The CDR3 region has the DNA TGCGCCAGCAGCCAAGATCCCCCAGGGGAACCTAATGAAAAACTGTTTTTT.

The rearrangement uses TRBV19 and TRBJ1-2; 8 nucleotides agree with TRBD1. V lost 7 bases to trimming and J lost 7 bases; unmatched junction nucleotides: 14. Per germline, CDR1 LNHDA and CDR2 SQIVND (reference sequence). The CDR3 totals 15 residues. The CDR3 sequence: CASTTRQGIFGGYTF. CDR3 nucleotide sequence: TGTGCCAGTACCACCCGACAGGGGATCTTTGGTGGCTACACCTTC.

This clone showed up just a few times. This chain uses TRBV6-5 with TRBJ1-1; no reliable D call. V was pared by 6 bases and J by 4 bases, with 12 bases between. The germline V gene encodes CDR1 MNHEY and CDR2 SVGAGI. The CDR3 extends over 13 amino acids. CDR3 in DNA: TGTGCCAGCAGCCGCTCACCGAGCACTGAAGCTTTCTTT. This sequence encodes CASSRSPSTEAFF.

The rearrangement links TRBV30 to TRBJ2-7, with 13 bases fitting TRBD2. CDR3 length equals 15 residues. Looked up from germline, CDR1 is GTSNPN and CDR2 is SVGIG (reference sequence). V dropped 1 base and J dropped 5; count of bases not matched to a gene: 5. The CDR3 loop is CAWSATSGRFHEQYF. The CDR3 region has the DNA TGTGCCTGGAGTGCGACTAGCGGGAGGTTCCACGAGCAGTACTTC.

This clone appeared once. The CDR3 DNA is TGTGCCAGCAGCCCGACCTGGACAGGGAGGGGCACAGATACGCAGTATTTT. Amino acids: CASSPTWTGRGTDTQYF. The chain couples TRBV28 to TRBJ2-3; D possibly corresponds to TRBD1 (8 bases). The CDR3 is made up of 17 amino acids. Germline V CDR1 and CDR2: MDHEN, SYDVKM. The V and J ends lost 6 bases and 1 base respectively, with 20 bases between them.

The chain links TRBV12-3 or TRBV12-4 to TRBJ1-2; D is possibly TRBD1 (6 bases). This CDR3 contains 13 residues. The germline V and J ends were trimmed by 3 bases and 3 bases, with 8 bases remaining between them. In DNA, the CDR3 is TGTGCCAGCAGTTTGGACAGTGACTATGGCTACACCTTC. It translates to CASSLDSDYGYTF.

The chain is built from TRBV19 and TRBJ1-1; the match to TRBD1 covers 7 bases. The CDR3 has 18 residues. Germline V CDR1 and CDR2: LNHDA, SQIVND (reference sequence). V trimming: 5 bases; J trimming: 0 bases; junction bases outside the gene matches: 15. The CDR3 coding sequence is TGTGCCAGTAGTCCTGGGGGCGACAGGGCTCTTATGAACACTGAAGCTTTCTTT. Amino acids: CASSPGGDRALMNTEAFF.

This chain uses TRBV19 with TRBJ1-2, with D tentatively TRBD1 (5 bases). Trimming pared 5 bases from V and 8 bases from J, leaving 12 bases between. This CDR3 spans 12 amino acids. Germline CDR1 LNHDA, CDR2 SQIVND (reference sequence). In DNA, the CDR3 is TGTGCCAGTAGTCTAGCCCAGGGAGGCTACACCTTC. It codes for CASSLAQGGYTF.

This clone was picked up one time. The chain is built from TRBV14 and TRBJ2-7; TRBD1 aligns across 8 bases. With 0 bases clipped from V and 5 bases from J, the junction kept 9 bases outside the gene matches. The CDR3 runs 16 residues. Germline CDR1 is SGHDN and CDR2 is FVKESK. The DNA for the CDR3 is TGTGCCAGCAGCCAAGATTTACCAGGGGGCTTGGACGAGCAGTACTTC. It is translated as CASSQDLPGGLDEQYF.

The chain links TRBV30 to TRBJ1-3; a weak D match, TRBD1 (5 bases). Germline CDR1 and CDR2: GTSNPN and SVGIG (reference sequence). The CDR3 has 15 amino acids. Trimming took 2 bases from V and 0 from J, leaving 11 bases between them. The CDR3 DNA is TGTGCCTGGAGTAAGGGGCTAAGCTCTGGAAACACCATATATTTT. Translating it yields CAWSKGLSSGNTIYF.

The CDR3 loop is CASSPGQGREKLFF. Written as DNA, the CDR3 is TGTGCCAGCAGTCCTGGACAGGGCAGAGAAAAACTGTTTTTT. V and J are TRBV28 and TRBJ1-4; 8 positions agree with TRBD1. V lost 5 bases to trimming and J lost 8 bases; unmatched junction nucleotides: 7. Germline V gene sequence: CDR1 MDHEN, CDR2 SYDVKM. The CDR3 contains 14 residues.

The count of this clone is one. The V call is TRBV19, the J call TRBJ2-1; TRBD1 is a possible D gene (6 bases). CDR3 length: 15 residues. Germline loops: CDR1 LNHDA, CDR2 SQIVND (reference sequence). Trimming stripped 3 bases from V and 8 bases from J, with 17 bases between. The chain's CDR3 is CASSIAQGRTYEQFF. CDR3 sequence (DNA): TGTGCCAGTAGTATCGCGCAGGGGCGGACCTATGAGCAGTTCTTC.

The V and J genes are TRBV10-1 and TRBJ2-5, with D perhaps matching TRBD2 (5 bases). The CDR3 spans 16 residues. Germline assignment: CDR1 WNHNN and CDR2 SYGVQD (reference sequence). V gave up 0 bases and J gave up 4 bases, with 15 bases separating them. The CDR3 loop is CASSESSPEAPETQYF. CDR3 in DNA: TGCGCCAGCAGTGAGTCTTCTCCGGAGGCCCCAGAGACCCAGTACTTC.

The chain links TRBV7-2 to TRBJ1-4; 7 bases align to TRBD1. The length of the CDR3 is 15 residues. Losses at the gene ends were 4 bases for V and 4 bases for J; bases not matched to a gene: 6. Per the germline V gene, CDR1 is SGHTA and CDR2 is FQGNSA. For the CDR3, the DNA is TGTGCCAGCAGCTCCGACAGGGCACGTAATGAAAAACTGTTTTTT. Its translation: CASSSDRARNEKLFF.

The chain combines TRBV6-5 with TRBJ2-7; D uncertain. Germline assignment: CDR1 MNHEY and CDR2 SVGAGI. CDR3 length equals 13 residues. Deletions cut 5 bases from V and 5 bases from J, with 13 bases between. Written as DNA, the CDR3 is TGTGCCAGCAGTAGGAGAGATCGGGACGAGCAGTACTTC. Its translation is CASSRRDRDEQYF.

This sequence joins TRBV5-4 and TRBJ2-3; 11 positions agree with TRBD2. The V segment lost 0 bases and the J segment 2 bases; nucleotides outside the gene matches: 5. The CDR3 covers 17 residues. CDR1 is SGHNT and CDR2 is YYREEE in the germline V gene (reference sequence). The chain's CDR3 is CASSLATSGSYTDTQYF. CDR3 bases: TGTGCCAGCAGCTTGGCTACTAGCGGGAGTTACACAGATACGCAGTATTTT.

The sample holds a few counts of this clone. The chain employs TRBV5-1 and TRBJ2-7; 10 positions match TRBD2. V lost 2 bases to trimming and J lost 0 bases; unmatched junction nucleotides: 11. The CDR3 is made up of 18 amino acids. In germline, CDR1 is SGHRS, CDR2 YFSETQ. The CDR3 bases are TGCGCCAGCAGCTTAGGGATAGCGGGAGGCCTAACCTCCTACGAGCAGTACTTC. It codes for CASSLGIAGGLTSYEQYF.